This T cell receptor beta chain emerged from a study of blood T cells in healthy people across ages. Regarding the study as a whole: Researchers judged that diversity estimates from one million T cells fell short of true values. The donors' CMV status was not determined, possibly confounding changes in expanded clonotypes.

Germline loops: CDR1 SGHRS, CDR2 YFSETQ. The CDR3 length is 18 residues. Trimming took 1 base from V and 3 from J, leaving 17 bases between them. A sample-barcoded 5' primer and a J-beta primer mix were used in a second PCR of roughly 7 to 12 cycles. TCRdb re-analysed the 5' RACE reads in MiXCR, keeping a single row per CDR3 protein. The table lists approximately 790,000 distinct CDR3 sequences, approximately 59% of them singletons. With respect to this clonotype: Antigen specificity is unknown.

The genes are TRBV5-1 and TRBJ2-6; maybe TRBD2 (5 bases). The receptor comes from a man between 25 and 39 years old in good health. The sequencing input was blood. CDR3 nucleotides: TGCGCCAGCAGCTTGTCCCCCCCGGGGATAGGTGGGGCCAACGTCCTGACTTTC. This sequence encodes CASSLSPPGIGGANVLTF.